This T cell receptor (beta chain) was identified during a study of blood T cell repertoires in COVID-19. For the study at large: Collection of acute and convalescent COVID-19 samples took place in the United States, Italy and Spain. Sources were T cells, B-cell-depleted T cells, or PBMCs; the material itself was cDNA or gDNA.

Authors' analysis steps: Scientists estimated how many nucleated cells there were by amplifying reference gene primers. TCRdb keeps only in-frame clones here, not all; method: immunoSEQ multiplex PCR. V and J calls and clone size are given by that table; D and trimming were obtained from the DNA. Of around 40,000 clones detected, approximately 79% appear once; the ten largest clones hold more than 20%. The CDR3 contains 15 residues. V lost 7 bases, J lost 8 bases, and 7 bases stayed unmatched. Germline CDR1 SEHNR, CDR2 FQNEAQ (reference sequence). The chain combines TRBV7-9 with TRBJ1-6, with 11 positions matching TRBD1. The receptor was derived from a man aged 65-85 years with acute or convalescent COVID-19. Sequencing was performed on peripheral blood. CDR3: CASTPRDRGDSPLHF. CDR3 nucleotides: TGTGCCAGCACCCCCCGGGACAGGGGGGATTCACCCCTCCACTTT.